This entry lists 25 T cell receptor beta chains sequenced from one sample in a study of radiation and T cells in renal cell carcinoma. TCRdb keeps only in-frame clones here, not all; method: immunoSEQ multiplex PCR. The sample has approximately 92,000 clones, approximately 86% seen once. Time point given: blood 4 weeks post-SBRT, at nephrectomy. Treatment here: 15 Gy SBRT to primary tumor, nephrectomy 4 weeks later. The source was blood, collected from a patient whose treatment included radiotherapy and nephrectomy. The source of these receptors is a man aged 50-60 years with renal cell carcinoma.

The chain couples TRBV5-1 to TRBJ2-2; D unclear. This CDR3 is 13 amino acids long. Germline CDR1 SGHRS, CDR2 YFSETQ. V lost 1 base, J lost 6 bases, and 7 bases lay in between. The CDR3 region has the DNA TGCGCCAGCAGCTTGACAGCCGCCGGGGAGCTGTTTTTT. It codes for CASSLTAAGELFF. The full variable domain, with the rest looked up from reference TRBV5-1 and TRBJ2-2, is KAGVTQTPRYLIKTRGQQVTLSCSPISGHRSVSWYQQTPGQGLQFLFEYFSETQRNKGNFPGRFSGRQFSNSRSEMNVSTLELGDSALYLCASSLTAAGELFFGEGSRLTVL.

The rearrangement links TRBV19 to TRBJ2-7; D may be TRBD2 (6 bases). V lost 3 bases, J lost 0 bases, and 12 bases lay in between. The CDR3 loop spans 15 amino acids. CDR1 LNHDA and CDR2 SQIVND come from the germline V gene (reference sequence). The CDR3 bases are TGTGCCAGTAGTATCGGCGGGAAGAGCTCCTACGAGCAGTACTTC. Its translation is CASSIGGKSSYEQYF.

The chain combines TRBV18 with TRBJ1-1; D might be TRBD1 (6 bases). The germline V gene encodes CDR1 KGHSH and CDR2 LQKENI. V shed 3 bases and J shed 0 bases, with 17 bases lying between them. This CDR3 is built from 17 residues. The CDR3 region is CASSPPQQGRMNTEAFF. In DNA, the CDR3 is TGTGCCAGCTCACCTCCTCAGCAGGGGCGAATGAACACTGAAGCTTTCTTT.

Written as DNA, the CDR3 is TGTGCCAGCAGACCCCTGGAAGTGGAGACCCAGTACTTC. This codes for CASRPLEVETQYF. The rearrangement joins TRBV6-5 to TRBJ2-5; no clear D gene. The CDR3 covers 13 residues. Trimming took 6 bases from V and 5 from J, leaving 13 bases between them. CDR1 and CDR2 from the germline V gene are MNHEY and SVGAGI.

This chain joins TRBV5-1 and TRBJ2-3, with a possible D match to TRBD1 (6 bases). This CDR3 is 15 amino acids long. Looked up from germline, CDR1 is SGHRS and CDR2 is YFSETQ. The V end was cut by 0 bases, the J end by 4 bases, with 12 bases between. The CDR3 sequence: CASSLVVQGPDTQYF. The CDR3 nucleotides are TGCGCCAGCAGCTTGGTAGTTCAGGGGCCAGATACGCAGTATTTT.

The chain carries TRBV6-4 and TRBJ2-5, with TRBD1 as a possible D gene (6 bases). The germline V gene encodes CDR1 MRHNA and CDR2 SNTAGT. Trimming pared 2 bases from V and 5 bases from J, leaving 15 bases between. This CDR3 is built from 15 residues. The CDR3 nucleotides read TGTGCCAGCAGTGACGGTACAGGGTCGGCGGAGACCCAGTACTTC. Translated: CASSDGTGSAETQYF.

The chain combines TRBV7-8 with TRBJ2-5; D may be TRBD2 (5 bases). The V gene lost 8 bases and the J gene lost 5 bases, with 15 bases spanning the gap. The CDR3 is made up of 13 amino acids. CDR1 and CDR2 from the germline V gene are SGHVS and FQNEAQ. This CDR3 is CASATGFRETQYF. DNA of the CDR3: TGTGCCAGCGCTACGGGGTTCAGGGAGACCCAGTACTTC.

The CDR3 spells CASSEALGYEQYF. As DNA, the CDR3 is TGTGCCAGCAGTGAAGCGCTAGGATACGAGCAGTACTTC. The chain carries TRBV6-1 and TRBJ2-7; no clear D. V was clipped by 0 bases and J by 4 bases, with 7 bases between them. There are 13 residues in the CDR3. The germline gives CDR1 MNHNS, CDR2 SASEGT.

V is TRBV2 and J is TRBJ1-5; 8 bases line up with TRBD1. The CDR3 spans 14 residues. Germline assignment: CDR1 SNHLY and CDR2 FYNNEI. V gave up 4 bases and J gave up 3 bases; unmatched junction bases: 2. This chain's CDR3 is CASSGTGNNQPQHF. In DNA form, the CDR3 reads TGTGCCAGCAGTGGGACAGGGAACAATCAGCCCCAGCATTTT.

The chain employs TRBV25-1 and TRBJ2-1; TRBD1 or TRBD2 may be the D gene (5 bases each). The CDR3 runs 14 residues. Germline V gene lookup returns CDR1 MGHDK and CDR2 SYGVNS. With 8 bases removed from V and 0 bases from J, the gap between germline ends came to 11 bases. CDR3 region: CASLPGTSYNEQFF. The DNA for the CDR3 is TGTGCCAGCTTACCCGGGACCTCCTACAATGAGCAGTTCTTC.

The chain joins TRBV7-6 to TRBJ2-3, with D unresolved. This CDR3 has 15 residues. V lost 5 bases and J lost 0, with 12 bases in between. Germline lookup yields CDR1 SGHVS and CDR2 FNYEAQ. Here the CDR3 reads CASSTLQRSTDTQYF. The DNA of the CDR3 is TGTGCCAGCAGCACCCTTCAGAGGAGCACAGATACGCAGTATTTT.

This clone appeared once. The genes are TRBV6-6 and TRBJ1-6; tentative D call: TRBD1 (6 bases). This CDR3 spans 13 amino acids. The V end lost 11 bases, the J end lost 4 bases, and 12 bases lay between the germline ends. Germline assignment: CDR1 MNHNY and CDR2 SVGAGI (reference sequence). DNA for the CDR3: TGTGCCGGAAAGGGGGAGTATAATTCACCCCTCCACTTT. It specifies CAGKGEYNSPLHF.

The J gene is TRBJ1-1, the V gene TRBV18; possible D gene TRBD1, 5 bases. V lost 5 bases and J 1 base, leaving 14 bases between the germline ends. Germline lookup yields CDR1 KGHSH and CDR2 LQKENI. The CDR3 loop spans 15 amino acids. CDR3 sequence (DNA): TGTGCCAGCTCATTCCAGGGCCCCACGAACACTGAAGCTTTCTTT. It is translated as CASSFQGPTNTEAFF.

This clone was observed a few times. The V gene is TRBV27, the J gene TRBJ1-1; D not resolved. The ends were cut back, 10 bases at V and 8 bases at J, with 17 bases in the middle. Germline CDR1 reads MNHEY; CDR2 reads SMNVEV (reference sequence). This CDR3 is built from 12 residues. Here the CDR3 reads CATSDVLTEAFF. CDR3 coding DNA: TGTGCCACCTCGGATGTGTTGACCGAAGCTTTCTTT.

This clone was seen a handful of times. The chain is built from TRBV5-1 and TRBJ2-1, with D unresolved. The CDR3 loop spans 14 amino acids. Trimming shortened V by 1 base and J by 7 bases, and 12 bases separated the two germline ends. The germline V gene has CDR1 SGHRS and CDR2 YFSETQ. In DNA, the CDR3 is TGCGCCAGCAGCTTGCAGTCGGAGCAGAATGAGCAGTTCTTC. Translated: CASSLQSEQNEQFF.

The chain carries TRBV28 and TRBJ1-2; D is undetermined. The CDR3 has 13 amino acids. Trimming removed 6 bases from V and 6 bases from J, with 14 bases in between. The germline gives CDR1 MDHEN, CDR2 SYDVKM. As DNA, the CDR3 is TGTGCCAGCAGCCCGGCGGGCCCGGATGGCTACACCTTC. This sequence encodes CASSPAGPDGYTF.

In this sample, this clone turned up a few times. This chain connects TRBV7-9 to TRBJ1-4; no clear D gene. The germline V gene has CDR1 SEHNR and CDR2 FQNEAQ (reference sequence). The ends were cut back, 4 bases at V and 4 bases at J, with 10 bases in the middle. The CDR3 contains 14 residues. This CDR3 is CASSSESYNEKLFF. The CDR3, as DNA: TGTGCCAGCAGCTCAGAGTCTTATAATGAAAAACTGTTTTTT.

The chain carries TRBV6-5 and TRBJ2-7, with 9 positions matching TRBD1. V trimming: 8 bases; J trimming: 6 bases; junction bases outside the gene matches: 14. Germline values: CDR1 MNHEY, CDR2 SVGAGI. CDR3 length equals 15 residues. CDR3 in DNA: TGTGCCAGCGCAGCCCCGGGACAGGGCATCGGCGAGCAGTACTTC. This sequence encodes CASAAPGQGIGEQYF.

This chain links TRBV9 with TRBJ1-2, with D uncertain. There are 15 residues in the CDR3. Trimming pared 0 bases from V and 6 bases from J, leaving 15 bases between. Germline V gives CDR1 SGDLS, CDR2 YYNGEE. CDR3 region: CASSVEWSVENGYTF. The CDR3 coding sequence is TGTGCCAGCAGCGTAGAATGGTCGGTGGAGAATGGCTACACCTTC. The variable domain in full, completed from reference TRBV9 and TRBJ1-2, reads DSGVTQTPKHLITATGQRVTLRCSPRSGDLSVYWYQQSLDQGLQFLIQYYNGEERAKGNILERFSAQQFPDLHSELNLSSLELGDSALYFCASSVEWSVENGYTFGSGTRLTVV.

The J gene is TRBJ2-5, the V gene TRBV5-1; 10 positions match TRBD2. V was pared by 0 bases and J by 0 bases, with 5 bases of the junction left unmatched. The CDR3 has 17 residues. CDR1 and CDR2 (germline): SGHRS, YFSETQ. DNA for the CDR3: TGCGCCAGCAGCTTGGGCGCTAGCGGGGGTGACCAAGAGACCCAGTACTTC. The encoded protein is CASSLGASGGDQETQYF.

The chain recombines TRBV4-3 with TRBJ2-2; TRBD2 matches 8 bases. The CDR3 consists of 16 residues. Germline V CDR1 and CDR2: LGHNA, YSLEER. The V gene end was trimmed by 6 bases and the J gene end by 7 bases; junction bases not matched to a gene: 13. CDR3 DNA sequence: TGCGCCAGCAGGGATATCGGGGGGGCCTCTGGCGGGGAGCTGTTTTTT. Encoded protein: CASRDIGGASGGELFF.

This rearrangement joins TRBV28 to TRBJ1-1, with 12 bases matching TRBD1. V lost 6 bases to trimming and J lost 8 bases; unmatched junction nucleotides: 10. Germline CDR1 and CDR2: MDHEN and SYDVKM. The CDR3 consists of 15 residues. The CDR3 DNA follows: TGTGCCAGCAGGAGGACCGGGGGGACAGGGGGCGAAGCTTTCTTT. It is translated as CASRRTGGTGGEAFF.

The V and J genes are TRBV11-2 and TRBJ2-1, with D unclear. V was clipped by 5 bases and J by 4 bases, with 12 bases between them. Germline loops: CDR1 SGHAT, CDR2 FQNNGV. The CDR3 length is 14 residues. The CDR3 loop is CASSPTTGYNEQFF. The CDR3 DNA reads TGTGCCAGCAGCCCTACTACCGGTTACAATGAGCAGTTCTTC.

The rearrangement uses TRBV7-2 and TRBJ2-3; TRBD2 might be the D (5 bases). The CDR3 runs to 14 residues. Trimming took off 5 bases at V and 2 bases at J, with 11 bases between the two ends. Germline CDR1 and CDR2: SGHTA and FQGNSA. The CDR3 spells CASSLSGYTDTQYF. The CDR3 DNA reads TGTGCCAGCAGCCTAAGCGGATACACAGATACGCAGTATTTT.

The chain uses TRBV13 and TRBJ1-1, with D perhaps matching TRBD1 (5 bases). This CDR3 is built from 14 residues. Germline CDR1 PRHDT, CDR2 FYEKMQ (reference sequence). Trimming removed 4 bases from V and 7 bases from J, with 16 bases in between. For the CDR3, the DNA is TGTGCCAGCAGCTCCCCAGACAGAAACTTTGAAGCTTTCTTT. Encoded protein: CASSSPDRNFEAFF.